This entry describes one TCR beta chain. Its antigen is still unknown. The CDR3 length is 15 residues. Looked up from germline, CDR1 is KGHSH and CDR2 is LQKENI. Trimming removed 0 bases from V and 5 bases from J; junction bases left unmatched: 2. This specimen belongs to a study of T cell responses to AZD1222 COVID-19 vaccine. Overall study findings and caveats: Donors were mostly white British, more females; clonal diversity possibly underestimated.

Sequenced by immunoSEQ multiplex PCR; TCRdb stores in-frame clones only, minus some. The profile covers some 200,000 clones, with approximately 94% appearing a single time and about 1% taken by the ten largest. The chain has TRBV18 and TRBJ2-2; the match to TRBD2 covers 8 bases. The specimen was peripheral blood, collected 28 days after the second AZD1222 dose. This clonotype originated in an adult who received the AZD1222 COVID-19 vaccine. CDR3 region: CASSPPSSGTGELFF. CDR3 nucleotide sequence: TGTGCCAGCTCACCACCCTCTAGCGGGACCGGGGAGCTGTTTTTT.